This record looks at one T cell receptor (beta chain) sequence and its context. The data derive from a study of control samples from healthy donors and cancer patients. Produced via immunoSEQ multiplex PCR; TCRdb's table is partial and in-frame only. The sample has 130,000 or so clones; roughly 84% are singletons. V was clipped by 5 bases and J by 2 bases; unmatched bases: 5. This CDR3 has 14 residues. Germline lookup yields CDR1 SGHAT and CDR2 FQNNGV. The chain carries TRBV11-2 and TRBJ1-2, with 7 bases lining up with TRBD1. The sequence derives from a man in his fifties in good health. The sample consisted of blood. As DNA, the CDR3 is TGTGCCAGCAGCCCTCGACAGGGCAACTATGGCTACACCTTC. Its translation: CASSPRQGNYGYTF.